This TCR beta chain was captured by sequencing in a study of T cell responses to AZD1222 COVID-19 vaccine. On this clone: The antigen is unknown.

Study-wide points: Possibly, clonal diversity was underestimated; donors were largely white British and included more females. Two doses of AZD1222 preceded a rise in Spike-specific TCR breadth and depth.

J lost 1 base, V lost 7 bases, and 9 bases had no gene match. The CDR3 sequence is 18 residues long. In germline, CDR1 is LNHDA, CDR2 SQIVND (reference sequence). Data came from immunoSEQ multiplex PCR; TCRdb stores just in-frame clones and leaves some out. The sample has under 200,000 clones, around 87% seen once. The sequence was collected from an adult in good health. The material was peripheral blood, obtained on day 0 of MenACWY control vaccination. J is TRBJ2-2 and V is TRBV19; 13 bases are a match to TRBD2. The CDR3 loop is CASTPGLAGLMNTGELFF. The CDR3 bases are TGTGCCAGTACCCCGGGACTAGCGGGACTCATGAACACCGGGGAGCTGTTTTTT.